This T cell receptor (beta chain) was identified during a study of T-cell reconstitution after alpha-beta-depleted transplantation in children. Germline V gene data show CDR1 as SGHRS and CDR2 as YFSETQ. V gave up 4 bases and J gave up 2 bases; unmatched junction bases: 5. The CDR3 runs 14 residues. This clonotype occurred many times. This sample's TCRbeta library carried unique molecular identifier barcodes. Each CDR3 protein gets one entry after TCRdb re-called the PCR reads with MiXCR. Of 150,000 to 200,000 distinct CDR3 sequences in the sample, more than 14% were seen once. This sequence joins TRBV5-1 and TRBJ1-2; 7 bases fit TRBD1. This TCR was sampled from a human donor who donated a stem cell graft to a child with acute lymphoblastic leukemia. This sample comprised PBMCs from the stem cell graft donor, obtained from the stem cell graft. The CDR3 DNA is TGCGCCAGCAGCCTCGCGGGACAGAACTATGGCTACACCTTC. Translating it yields CASSLAGQNYGYTF.